These T cell receptor beta chains were read from a single sample in a study of metastatic and nonmetastatic thyroid tumors. TCRdb recomputed clones from the PCR reads via MiXCR. The table has roughly 12,000 clones, 38% seen once. The sequenced material came from tumor tissue. These receptors were taken from a female donor with papillary thyroid cancer or a benign thyroid nodule (not recorded which). Some clones in this sample may be carry-over from other donors' samples. The CDR3 runs from the conserved cysteine through the conserved F or W. A D gene is named only where the DNA matches it firmly. Clone size is shown for a subset of rows, as once, few, many or a class of expanded clone.

V: TRBV4-3
J: TRBJ2-2
D: -
size: -
CDR3: CASSQDYRGGALFF
DNA: TGCGCCAGCAGCCAAGATTACCGGGGCGGGGCGCTGTTTTTT

V: TRBV4-1
J: TRBJ1-2
D: -
size: -
CDR3: CASSRGLNYGYTF
DNA: TGCGCCAGCAGCCGGGGACTGAACTATGGCTACACCTTC

V: TRBV6-1
J: TRBJ2-3
D: -
size: -
CDR3: CASSEWRSDTQYF
DNA: TGTGCCAGCAGTGAATGGAGGTCAGATACGCAGTATTTT

V: TRBV2
J: TRBJ1-3
D: -
size: few
CDR3: CASRKEGNTIYF
DNA: TGTGCCAGTAGAAAAGAAGGAAACACCATATATTTT

V: TRBV12-3/TRBV12-4
J: TRBJ2-1
D: -
size: -
CDR3: CASRRQEVEQFF
DNA: TGTGCCAGCAGACGTCAGGAGGTAGAGCAGTTCTTC

V: TRBV2
J: TRBJ2-1
D: TRBD1
size: few
CDR3: CASRKQGSYNEQFF
DNA: TGTGCCAGCAGAAAACAGGGGAGCTACAATGAGCAGTTCTTC

V: TRBV10-1
J: TRBJ2-3
D: -
size: few
CDR3: CASSEVLTDTQYF
DNA: TGCGCCAGCAGTGAGGTCTTGACAGATACGCAGTATTTT

V: TRBV27
J: TRBJ2-1
D: TRBD1
size: few
CDR3: CASSQDRAHYNEQFF
DNA: TGTGCCAGCAGTCAGGACAGGGCCCATTACAATGAGCAGTTCTTC

V: TRBV28
J: TRBJ1-1
D: -
size: few
CDR3: CASRAGINTEAFF
DNA: TGTGCCAGCAGAGCAGGAATCAACACTGAAGCTTTCTTT

V: TRBV19
J: TRBJ1-5
D: -
size: -
CDR3: CASSIERGAPNQPQHF
DNA: TGTGCCAGTAGTATAGAGAGGGGGGCCCCCAATCAGCCCCAGCATTTT

V: TRBV30
J: TRBJ1-6
D: -
size: -
CDR3: CAWNRDGSYNSPLHF
DNA: TGTGCCTGGAACCGGGACGGCTCCTATAATTCACCCCTCCACTTT

V: TRBV20-1
J: TRBJ2-7
D: TRBD2
size: -
CDR3: CSASPLAGVSYEQYF
DNA: TGCAGTGCTTCCCCCCTAGCGGGAGTCTCCTACGAGCAGTACTTC

V: TRBV20-1
J: TRBJ1-5
D: TRBD1
size: -
CDR3: CSAFHPGQGYNQPQHF
DNA: TGCAGTGCTTTTCATCCGGGACAGGGTTACAATCAGCCCCAGCATTTT

V: TRBV10-3
J: TRBJ1-2
D: TRBD1
size: few
CDR3: CAISDRTGDYGYTF
DNA: TGTGCCATCAGTGATCGGACAGGGGACTATGGCTACACCTTC

V: TRBV6-2/TRBV6-3
J: TRBJ2-3
D: -
size: few
CDR3: CASSGNLDTQYF
DNA: TGTGCCAGCAGTGGGAATCTGGATACGCAGTATTTT

V: TRBV12-3/TRBV12-4
J: TRBJ2-5
D: -
size: few
CDR3: CASNPRGRQETQYF
DNA: TGTGCCAGCAACCCACGAGGGAGGCAAGAGACCCAGTACTTC

V: TRBV5-1
J: TRBJ1-4
D: TRBD1
size: -
CDR3: CASSLGEDRKNEKLFF
DNA: TGCGCCAGCAGCTTGGGGGAGGACAGGAAGAATGAAAAACTGTTTTTT

V: TRBV6-6
J: TRBJ2-7
D: -
size: -
CDR3: CASSYKKAGRTYEQYF
DNA: TGTGCCAGCAGTTACAAGAAGGCGGGCCGCACCTACGAGCAGTACTTC

V: TRBV6-2/TRBV6-3
J: TRBJ1-1
D: -
size: few
CDR3: CASSYSDVAGGTEAFF
DNA: TGTGCCAGCAGTTACTCAGATGTAGCGGGGGGCACTGAAGCTTTCTTT

V: TRBV10-3
J: TRBJ1-5
D: -
size: few
CDR3: CAISEIRGGNQPQHF
DNA: TGTGCCATCAGTGAAATACGGGGAGGCAATCAGCCCCAGCATTTT

V: TRBV7-9
J: TRBJ2-7
D: -
size: few
CDR3: CASSYDYEQYF
DNA: TGTGCCAGCAGCTATGACTACGAGCAGTACTTC

V: TRBV6-5
J: TRBJ1-1
D: TRBD1
size: -
CDR3: CASSYLGQGATEAFF
DNA: TGTGCCAGCAGTTACTTGGGACAGGGCGCAACTGAAGCTTTCTTT

V: TRBV7-3
J: TRBJ2-3
D: -
size: -
CDR3: CASSLMRSSTDTQYF
DNA: TGTGCCAGCAGCTTAATGAGGTCTAGCACAGATACGCAGTATTTT

V: TRBV12-3/TRBV12-4
J: TRBJ2-7
D: TRBD2
size: few
CDR3: CASPSASGSDYEQYF
DNA: TGTGCCAGCCCCTCGGCTAGCGGGAGTGACTACGAGCAGTACTTC

V: TRBV7-3
J: TRBJ1-6
D: -
size: -
CDR3: CASSLSGSNSPLHF
DNA: TGTGCCAGCAGCTTGTCAGGGTCGAATTCACCCCTCCACTTT

V: TRBV25-1
J: TRBJ2-1
D: -
size: -
CDR3: CASGVGRNEQFF
DNA: TGTGCCAGCGGGGTAGGGCGAAATGAGCAGTTCTTC

V: TRBV19
J: TRBJ1-2
D: -
size: few
CDR3: CASSARPWDYGYTF
DNA: TGTGCCAGTAGTGCCCGACCATGGGACTATGGCTACACCTTC

V: TRBV10-2
J: TRBJ2-1
D: TRBD2
size: few
CDR3: CASSESSGRAYEQFF
DNA: TGCGCCAGCAGTGAGTCCAGCGGGAGGGCCTATGAGCAGTTCTTC

V: TRBV9
J: TRBJ1-3
D: TRBD1
size: medium-sized
CDR3: CASSSPGQELSGNTIYF
DNA: TGTGCCAGCAGCTCACCTGGACAGGAGCTCTCTGGAAACACCATATATTTT

V: TRBV5-1
J: TRBJ2-7
D: -
size: large
CDR3: CASSLEGHFYEQYF
DNA: TGCGCCAGCAGCTTGGAGGGGCACTTCTACGAGCAGTACTTC

V: TRBV11-3
J: TRBJ2-3
D: -
size: -
CDR3: CASSFGGRAPDTQYF
DNA: TGTGCCAGCTCTTTTGGGGGCAGGGCTCCAGATACGCAGTATTTT

V: TRBV20-1
J: TRBJ1-5
D: -
size: large
CDR3: CSASERINQPQHF
DNA: TGCAGTGCTAGCGAGAGGATTAATCAGCCCCAGCATTTT

V: TRBV5-1
J: TRBJ2-5
D: -
size: few
CDR3: CASRSGLQETQYF
DNA: TGCGCCAGCCGGAGCGGGCTCCAAGAGACCCAGTACTTC

V: TRBV25-1
J: TRBJ1-2
D: TRBD1
size: -
CDR3: CASSALDRGSGGYTF
DNA: TGTGCCAGCAGTGCCCTGGACAGGGGCTCAGGTGGCTACACCTTC

V: TRBV6-2/TRBV6-3
J: TRBJ2-7
D: TRBD1
size: -
CDR3: CASLGQGAYEQYF
DNA: TGTGCCAGTTTGGGACAGGGCGCCTACGAGCAGTACTTC

V: TRBV5-1
J: TRBJ1-2
D: -
size: few
CDR3: CASSSGEGIRYGYTF
DNA: TGCGCCAGCAGCTCAGGGGAGGGGATACGGTATGGCTACACCTTC

V: TRBV10-3
J: TRBJ1-5
D: -
size: -
CDR3: CAISELNQPQHF
DNA: TGTGCCATCAGTGAGTTAAACCAGCCCCAGCATTTT

V: TRBV6-5
J: TRBJ2-1
D: -
size: -
CDR3: CASSYGLVNEQFF
DNA: TGTGCCAGCAGTTACGGTCTTGTCAATGAGCAGTTCTTC

V: TRBV2
J: TRBJ2-3
D: TRBD2
size: many
CDR3: CASSDSGGATDTQYF
DNA: TGTGCCAGCAGTGATAGCGGGGGGGCTACAGATACGCAGTATTTT

V: TRBV6-1
J: TRBJ1-6
D: -
size: -
CDR3: CASSGGRTYNSPLHF
DNA: TGTGCCAGCAGTGGGGGACGGACCTATAATTCACCCCTCCACTTT